The 22 T cell receptor beta chains below come from one sample, sequenced in a study of OX40 agonist ivuxolimab in advanced cancers. The data were produced by immunoSEQ multiplex PCR, yet TCRdb's version contains in-frame clones alone and is incomplete. The sample has more than 100,000 clones; 90% are singletons. This specimen consisted of CD4+ or CD8+ T cells sorted from blood, obtained in a trial of the OX40 agonist ivuxolimab. The receptors stem from an adult with an advanced solid tumor such as melanoma, head and neck, liver or kidney cancer.

J is TRBJ2-2 and V is TRBV6-6, with D perhaps TRBD2 (6 bases). Germline CDR1 and CDR2: MNHNY and SVGAGI (reference sequence). The CDR3 is 15 amino acids. V lost 1 base and J lost 1, with 7 bases in between. CDR3: CASSYLGGNTGELFF. CDR3 nucleotide sequence: TGTGCCAGCAGTTACTTGGGGGGGAACACCGGGGAGCTGTTTTTT.

J is TRBJ1-2 and V is TRBV10-3; tentative D call: TRBD1 (6 bases). Looked up from germline, CDR1 is ENHRY and CDR2 is SYGVKD. The V end was cut by 4 bases, the J end by 5 bases, with 14 bases between. The CDR3 spans 14 residues. The CDR3 coding sequence is TGTGCCATCAGTGCGCCACAGGGCCGGTATGGCTACACCTTC. Protein sequence: CAISAPQGRYGYTF.

The V call is TRBV5-1, the J call TRBJ2-5; the D is unclear. CDR1 SGHRS and CDR2 YFSETQ come from the germline V gene. The CDR3 totals 15 residues. Trimming pared 0 bases from V and 5 bases from J, leaving 14 bases between. The CDR3 region has the DNA TGCGCCAGCAGCTTGGGAAGTTACAGCGCGGAGACCCAGTACTTC. As protein: CASSLGSYSAETQYF.

This chain links TRBV9 with TRBJ2-4; 8 positions match TRBD2. This CDR3 contains 16 residues. Trimming removed 4 bases from V and 5 bases from J; junction bases left unmatched: 11. Germline CDR1 reads SGDLS; CDR2 reads YYNGEE. CDR3 in DNA: TGTGCCAGCAGCCCCCGCCCGGGACTAGGGGAAAACATTCAGTACTTC. Protein: CASSPRPGLGENIQYF.

The gene calls are TRBV5-1 and TRBJ1-6; D possibly corresponds to TRBD1 (5 bases). There are 15 residues in the CDR3. V gave up 2 bases and J gave up 5 bases, with 11 bases separating them. Germline CDR1 is SGHRS and CDR2 is YFSETQ. CDR3 coding DNA: TGCGCCAGCAGCTTTAGTGGGGGGAATAATTCACCCCTCCACTTT. Translating gives CASSFSGGNNSPLHF.

This clone was seen once. The chain employs TRBV30 and TRBJ2-7; 9 nucleotides line up with TRBD1. J lost 0 bases, V lost 4 bases, and 4 bases had no gene match. The CDR3 totals 14 residues. Germline CDR1 is GTSNPN and CDR2 is SVGIG (reference sequence). CDR3 sequence: CAWTGTGSSYEQYF. CDR3 in DNA: TGTGCCTGGACGGGGACAGGGAGCTCCTACGAGCAGTACTTC.

The gene calls are TRBV5-1 and TRBJ2-1, with 12 nucleotides matching TRBD2. The junction had 3 bases not matched to a gene; V was cut back by 4 bases and J by 1 base. This CDR3 spans 16 amino acids. From germline, CDR1 is SGHRS and CDR2 YFSETQ. The DNA of the CDR3 is TGCGCCAGCAGCGAGACTAGCGGGGGATCCTACAATGAGCAGTTCTTC. Protein sequence: CASSETSGGSYNEQFF.

The chain links TRBV7-9 to TRBJ1-2; TRBD1 matches 7 bases. V dropped 4 bases and J dropped 6; count of bases not matched to a gene: 14. CDR1 and CDR2 from the germline V gene are SEHNR and FQNEAQ (reference sequence). This CDR3 is built from 16 residues. CDR3 loop: CASSSASGTDYNGYTF. The DNA of the CDR3 is TGTGCCAGCAGCTCGGCATCCGGGACAGACTACAATGGCTACACCTTC. The full variable domain, its missing parts supplied by reference TRBV7-9 and TRBJ1-2, is DTGVSQNPRHKITKRGQNVTFRCDPISEHNRLYWYRQTLGQGPEFLTYFQNEAQLEKSRLLSDRFSAERPKGSFSTLEIQRTEQGDSAMYLCASSSASGTDYNGYTFGSGTRLTVV.

This clone was observed a few times. The rearrangement uses TRBV19 and TRBJ1-5; TRBD1 agrees at 7 bases. Trimming took 6 bases from V and 6 from J; bases not matched to a gene: 8. In germline, CDR1 is LNHDA, CDR2 SQIVND (reference sequence). The CDR3 runs to 14 residues. In DNA form, the CDR3 reads TGTGCCAGTAGACTAAGACAGGGTGGTCAGCCCCAGCATTTT. Translating it yields CASRLRQGGQPQHF.

This chain joins TRBV19 and TRBJ2-5; 7 bases line up with TRBD1. The last part of the DNA fits TRBJ2-7 better; the J call may be wrong. Germline assignment: CDR1 LNHDA and CDR2 SQIVND (reference sequence). This CDR3 is 15 amino acids long. In DNA, the CDR3 is TGTGCCAGTAGTATAACAGGGGTGAGGGTCTACGAGCAGTACTTC. Translated: CASSITGVRVYEQYF.

The chain combines TRBV6-5 with TRBJ1-1, with 8 positions matching TRBD1. Trimming at V came to 5 bases and at J to 6 bases, leaving 8 bases not matched to a gene. Germline assignment: CDR1 MNHEY and CDR2 SVGAGI. The length of the CDR3 is 14 residues. CDR3 in DNA: TGTGCCAGCAGTCTGGACAGGGAAAAAGCTGAAGCTTTCTTT. The encoded protein is CASSLDREKAEAFF.

This chain links TRBV7-2 with TRBJ2-1; D gene unclear. V was trimmed by 6 bases and J by 1 base, leaving 4 bases between them. Germline CDR1 and CDR2: SGHTA and FQGNSA. The CDR3 sequence is 12 residues long. The CDR3: CASSMSYNEQFF. CDR3 sequence (DNA): TGTGCCAGCAGTATGTCCTACAATGAGCAGTTCTTC. The full variable domain, rest sourced from reference TRBV7-2 and TRBJ2-1, is GAGVSQSPSNKVTEKGKDVELRCDPISGHTALYWYRQSLGQGLEFLIYFQGNSAPDKSGLPSDRFSAERTGGSVSTLTIQRTQQEDSAVYLCASSMSYNEQFFGPGTRLTVL.

This clone was observed a single time. The rearrangement uses TRBV7-9 and TRBJ2-3; perhaps TRBD1 as D (6 bases). The CDR3 runs to 12 residues. Germline V CDR1 and CDR2: SEHNR, FQNEAQ (reference sequence). V was clipped by 11 bases and J by 5 bases, with 14 bases between them. CDR3 DNA: TGTGCCGGAGACAGGTCCGGAGATACGCAGTATTTT. Its translation: CAGDRSGDTQYF.

This rearrangement joins TRBV7-2 to TRBJ1-1; D call uncertain. Germline V lookup: CDR1 SGHTA, CDR2 FQGNSA. The CDR3 contains 15 residues. The germline V and J ends were trimmed by 0 bases and 3 bases, with 11 bases remaining between them. CDR3 nucleotides: TGTGCCAGCAGCTTAGCGGGAGGGCGCGACACTGAAGCTTTCTTT. It encodes CASSLAGGRDTEAFF.

The chain combines TRBV6-5 with TRBJ1-1, with D possibly matching TRBD1 (5 bases). This CDR3 contains 12 residues. The germline V gene has CDR1 MNHEY and CDR2 SVGAGI. V lost 5 bases and J lost 4, with 8 bases in between. The CDR3 spells CASSMGVTEAFF. CDR3 in DNA: TGTGCCAGCAGTATGGGGGTCACTGAAGCTTTCTTT.

V and J are TRBV5-6 and TRBJ2-2; 8 bases fit TRBD1. Looked up from germline, CDR1 is SGHDT and CDR2 is YYEEEE. V shed 4 bases, J shed 1 base, and the junction held 9 bases outside the gene matches. The CDR3 has 17 residues. CDR3 amino acids: CASSDPQGALNTGELFF. CDR3 DNA: TGTGCCAGCAGCGACCCCCAGGGGGCGCTGAACACCGGGGAGCTGTTTTTT. Full variable domain (missing parts from reference TRBV5-6 and TRBJ2-2): DAGVTQSPTHLIKTRGQQVTLRCSPKSGHDTVSWYQQALGQGPQFIFQYYEEEERQRGNFPDRFSGHQFPNYSSELNVNALLLGDSALYLCASSDPQGALNTGELFFGEGSRLTVL.

The CDR3 bases are TGTGCCAGCAGCTTAGAACTTCCATGGAACACTGAAGCTTTCTTT. Protein: CASSLELPWNTEAFF. This chain connects TRBV7-2 to TRBJ1-1; unclear D gene. V was cut by 1 base and J by 1 base, with 10 bases left in between. The CDR3 is 15 amino acids. Germline CDR1 is SGHTA and CDR2 is FQGNSA.

The chain employs TRBV19 and TRBJ2-1, with 11 bases matching TRBD2. The CDR3 totals 18 residues. V dropped 2 bases and J dropped 0; count of bases not matched to a gene: 6. In germline, CDR1 is LNHDA, CDR2 SQIVND (reference sequence). Here the CDR3 DNA reads TGTGCCAGTAGTATACCTAGCGGGAGGAGGAGCTCCTACAATGAGCAGTTCTTC. It codes for CASSIPSGRRSSYNEQFF.

The gene calls are TRBV28 and TRBJ1-5; 8 nucleotides line up with TRBD1. V was clipped by 3 bases and J by 5 bases; unmatched bases: 6. Germline loops: CDR1 MDHEN, CDR2 SYDVKM. CDR3 length: 15 residues. Here the CDR3 reads CASSFADREDQPQHF. For the CDR3, the DNA is TGTGCCAGCAGTTTCGCGGACAGGGAGGATCAGCCCCAGCATTTT.

This chain uses TRBV27 with TRBJ2-3; D is uncertain. The CDR3 totals 11 residues. Germline CDR1 reads MNHEY; CDR2 reads SMNVEV (reference sequence). V was clipped by 5 bases and J by 4 bases, with 4 bases between them. CDR3 DNA sequence: TGTGCCAGCAGTGGGGCAGATACGCAGTATTTT. The encoded protein is CASSGADTQYF.

This chain's CDR3 is CASSSVRGQAEAFF. As DNA, the CDR3 is TGTGCCAGTAGTAGCGTGCGGGGGCAAGCTGAAGCTTTCTTT. The chain joins TRBV19 to TRBJ1-1; possibly TRBD1 for D (6 bases). Trimming removed 4 bases at V and 6 bases at J, with 15 bases between. The germline V gene has CDR1 LNHDA and CDR2 SQIVND (reference sequence). The CDR3 runs to 14 residues.

The chain couples TRBV6-1 to TRBJ2-3; no reliable D call. This CDR3 region has 13 residues. Germline V gene data show CDR1 as MNHNS and CDR2 as SASEGT. Trimming pared 9 bases from V and 2 bases from J, leaving 12 bases between. This CDR3 reads CASTEISTDTQYF. CDR3 bases: TGTGCCAGTACAGAAATCTCCACAGATACGCAGTATTTT.